The next 15 T cell receptor beta chains were all read from a single sample in a study of blood T cell repertoires in COVID-19. Here immunoSEQ multiplex PCR was the method, and the copy in TCRdb shows in-frame clones only, minus some. This sample carries about 430,000 clones, around 90% of them seen once, and the ten largest clones take roughly 0.87%. Sequences were obtained from peripheral blood. The receptors were gathered from a man aged 18 to 30 with COVID-19, enrolled during active disease.

This clone was seen only once. This chain connects TRBV5-1 to TRBJ2-7; D is possibly TRBD2 (5 bases). CDR3 length: 14 residues. The V end lost 0 bases, the J end lost 3 bases, and 10 bases lay between the germline ends. Germline V gene sequence: CDR1 SGHRS, CDR2 YFSETQ. The CDR3 region is CASSLGGSNYEQYF. CDR3 bases: TGCGCCAGCAGCTTGGGCGGGTCAAACTACGAGCAGTACTTC.

This clone was picked up a small number of times. The V call is TRBV5-1, the J call TRBJ2-7; TRBD2 matches 14 bases. The J segment lost 5 bases and the V segment lost 3 bases, leaving 1 base of the junction unmatched. The V gene's germline CDR1 is SGHRS and CDR2 YFSETQ. The CDR3 is made up of 14 amino acids. CDR3 bases: TGCGCCAGCAGCTGGGGACTAGCGGGGGACGAGCAGTACTTC. Protein product: CASSWGLAGDEQYF.

This chain links TRBV11-3 with TRBJ2-1; 7 bases fit TRBD1. This CDR3 contains 16 residues. Germline assignment: CDR1 SGHNT and CDR2 YENEEA. J lost 3 bases, V lost 1 base, and 6 bases had no gene match. In DNA, the CDR3 is TGTGCCAGCAGCTTAGGAACGGGACAGAGCTACAATGAGCAGTTCTTC. Encoded protein: CASSLGTGQSYNEQFF.

The CDR3 spells CASSLNGKQYEQYF. CDR3 coding DNA: TGCGCCAGCAGCCTCAATGGTAAACAGTACGAGCAGTACTTC. The chain carries TRBV5-1 and TRBJ2-7; D gene unclear. Deletions cut 4 bases from V and 4 bases from J, with 15 bases between. CDR1 SGHRS and CDR2 YFSETQ come from the germline V gene. This CDR3 region has 14 residues.

This clone was recorded once. The J gene is TRBJ2-7, the V gene TRBV9; weak D call: TRBD2 (5 bases). The V end lost 0 bases, the J end lost 7 bases, and 11 bases lay between the germline ends. Germline CDR1 and CDR2: SGDLS and YYNGEE. The CDR3 is 13 amino acids. The CDR3 DNA follows: TGTGCCAGCAGCGTAGGACCCTCGGGGGAGCAGTACTTC. It is translated as CASSVGPSGEQYF.

This clone turned up a few times. CDR3 region: CASSARDRSGNEAFF. DNA for the CDR3: TGTGCCAGCAGCGCCCGGGACAGGAGTGGAAATGAAGCTTTCTTT. V is TRBV7-9 and J is TRBJ1-1; 8 bases line up with TRBD1. V was pared by 5 bases and J by 7 bases, with 12 bases of the junction left unmatched. Per germline, CDR1 SEHNR and CDR2 FQNEAQ (reference sequence). This CDR3 spans 15 amino acids.

This chain joins TRBV30 and TRBJ2-7; D perhaps matches TRBD1 (6 bases). Germline V gene sequence: CDR1 GTSNPN, CDR2 SVGIG (reference sequence). This CDR3 is built from 13 residues. Trimming removed 8 bases at V and 0 bases at J, with 14 bases between. The CDR3, as DNA: TGTGCCGTCCTCCGGGACATCTCCTACGAGCAGTACTTC. The encoded protein is CAVLRDISYEQYF. The complete variable domain, with remaining parts taken from reference TRBV30 and TRBJ2-7, reads SQTIHQWPATLVQPVGSPLSLECTVEGTSNPNLYWYRQAAGRGLQLLFYSVGIGQISSEVPQNLSASRPQDRQFILSSKKLLLSDSGFYLCAVLRDISYEQYFGPGTRLTVT.

This clone was counted a single time. This rearrangement joins TRBV19 to TRBJ1-3; weak D call: TRBD1 (5 bases). The CDR3 has 16 residues. CDR1 is LNHDA, CDR2 SQIVND, per germline (reference sequence). Deletions cut 7 bases from V and 0 bases from J, with 16 bases between. The CDR3, as DNA: TGTGCCAGTACCCTCCAGACAGCTTCCTCTGGAAACACCATATATTTT. This translates into CASTLQTASSGNTIYF.

V usage is TRBV2 and J usage is TRBJ2-3; TRBD2 matches 10 bases. V was clipped by 8 bases and J by 5 bases; unmatched bases: 7. Germline V gene data show CDR1 as SNHLY and CDR2 as FYNNEI. This CDR3 has 14 residues. CDR3 residues: CASYSGGAGDTQYF. The CDR3 DNA is TGTGCCAGCTACAGCGGGGGGGCCGGAGATACGCAGTATTTT.

The J gene is TRBJ2-6, the V gene TRBV5-1, with a tentative D call TRBD2 (5 bases). The V end was cut by 0 bases, the J end by 2 bases, with 6 bases between. The germline gives CDR1 SGHRS, CDR2 YFSETQ. This CDR3 region has 15 residues. The CDR3 sequence is CASSLGRTGANVLTF. The CDR3 bases are TGCGCCAGCAGCTTGGGGAGGACTGGGGCCAACGTCCTGACTTTC.

The chain employs TRBV3-1 (or the pseudogene TRBV3-2) and TRBJ2-5, with D possibly being TRBD2 (6 bases). V was cut by 7 bases and J by 2 bases, with 11 bases left in between. Germline CDR1 reads LGHDT; CDR2 reads YNNKEL (reference sequence). This CDR3 spans 13 amino acids. CDR3 sequence: CASIGTFQETQYF. CDR3 coding DNA: TGTGCCAGCATCGGGACTTTTCAAGAGACCCAGTACTTC.

This clone came up once. The V gene is TRBV30, the J gene TRBJ2-1; no definite D call. This CDR3 comprises 11 residues. Germline V gene data show CDR1 as GTSNPN and CDR2 as SVGIG (reference sequence). Trimming took off 3 bases at V and 7 bases at J, with 7 bases between the two ends. CDR3: CAWRDMNEQFF. Here the CDR3 DNA reads TGTGCCTGGAGAGACATGAATGAGCAGTTCTTC.

The rearrangement joins TRBV3-1 (or the pseudogene TRBV3-2) to TRBJ2-7, with TRBD2 identical over 7 bases. CDR1 is LGHDT, CDR2 YNNKEL, per germline (reference sequence). V dropped 0 bases and J dropped 4; count of bases not matched to a gene: 3. The CDR3 is made up of 14 amino acids. In nucleotides, the CDR3 is TGTGCCAGCAGCCAAGAAACGGGAGGATACGAGCAGTACTTC. Its protein is CASSQETGGYEQYF.

V gene TRBV7-3 combines with J gene TRBJ2-2, with 8 bases fitting TRBD1. The ends lost 1 base at V and 7 bases at J; junction bases unmatched: 5. The germline V gene encodes CDR1 SGHTA and CDR2 FQGTGA. The CDR3 is 15 residues long. The CDR3 protein is CASSLIAGGIGELFF. CDR3 coding DNA: TGTGCCAGCAGCTTAATAGCAGGGGGCATCGGGGAGCTGTTTTTT.

The chain links TRBV6-6 to TRBJ2-7; the match to TRBD1 covers 10 bases. The germline gives CDR1 MNHNY, CDR2 SVGAGI (reference sequence). This CDR3 comprises 16 residues. Losses at the gene ends were 6 bases for V and 0 bases for J; bases not matched to a gene: 8. CDR3 nucleotides: TGTGCCAGCAGCAACTGGGGACAGGGGAGCTCCTACGAGCAGTACTTC. Protein: CASSNWGQGSSYEQYF.